This entry concerns a single TCR beta chain. Antigen unknown. TCRdb fed the 5' RACE reads into MiXCR, producing one record per CDR3 protein. The table lists 65,000 to 95,000 distinct CDR3 sequences, over 10% of them singletons. The sample is drawn from a study of T-cell memory formation after mild COVID-19. The germline V gene encodes CDR1 SGHAT and CDR2 FQNNGV. The CDR3 runs 16 residues. V dropped 5 bases and J dropped 2; count of bases not matched to a gene: 10. Overall study findings and caveats: Memory sampled before infection contained some responding clones, suggesting cross-reactive memory joined.

This TCR was recovered from a man aged 18 to 30 who had mild COVID-19 (a few samples of this study predate the infection). Cell type and time point are not known. The gene calls are TRBV11-2 and TRBJ2-3; the match to TRBD2 covers 7 bases. Sequenced input: PBMCs or a T cell subset sorted from them (not recorded which). The CDR3 region is CASSRGSGVLTDTQYF. The CDR3 nucleotides read TGTGCCAGCAGCCGCGGAAGCGGGGTTCTCACAGATACGCAGTATTTT.